The 5 T cell receptor beta chains below all came from one sample that was sequenced in a study of OX40 agonist ivuxolimab in advanced cancers. Produced via immunoSEQ multiplex PCR; TCRdb's table is partial and in-frame only. The repertoire includes about 67,000 clones, about 84% of them detected once, and roughly 8% sits in the top ten. The sample was CD4+ or CD8+ T cells sorted from blood, taken in a trial of the OX40 agonist ivuxolimab. The receptors derive from an adult with an advanced solid tumor such as melanoma, head and neck, liver or kidney cancer.

The chain has TRBV14 and TRBJ2-1; possibly TRBD2 for D (6 bases). CDR1 SGHDN and CDR2 FVKESK come from the germline V gene. V was trimmed by 1 base and J by 10 bases, leaving 17 bases between them. The CDR3 spans 15 residues. The CDR3 region is CASSQVGGAAGEQFF. In nucleotides, the CDR3 is TGTGCCAGCAGCCAAGTGGGTGGGGCGGCGGGGGAGCAGTTCTTC. Filled out from reference TRBV14 and TRBJ2-1, the complete variable domain reads EAGVTQFPSHSVIEKGQTVTLRCDPISGHDNLYWYRRVMGKEIKFLLHFVKESKQDESGMPNNRFLAERTGGTYSTLKVQPAELEDSGVYFCASSQVGGAAGEQFFGPGTRLTVL.

The V call is TRBV4-3, the J call TRBJ1-2, with D perhaps matching TRBD1 (6 bases). Trimming stripped 0 bases from V and 0 bases from J, with 11 bases between. This CDR3 spans 16 amino acids. In germline, CDR1 is LGHNA, CDR2 YSLEER. In nucleotides, the CDR3 is TGCGCCAGCAGCCAAGATCTGGGGGGCCCTAACTATGGCTACACCTTC. This translates into CASSQDLGGPNYGYTF.

In its sample, this clone was seen a few times. The gene calls are TRBV7-8 and TRBJ2-7, with TRBD1 matching over 9 bases. The CDR3 runs 15 residues. V was pared by 5 bases and J by 1 base, with 6 bases of the junction left unmatched. Per germline, CDR1 SGHVS and CDR2 FQNEAQ. The DNA of the CDR3 is TGTGCCAGCAGCCTGTACAGGGGGCTGTCCTACGAGCAGTACTTC. This codes for CASSLYRGLSYEQYF.

This clone has a single count. Other DNA sequences in the same sample also yield this CDR3. The rearrangement joins TRBV19 to TRBJ2-7; D gene unclear. This CDR3 is 13 amino acids long. The V gene's germline CDR1 is LNHDA and CDR2 SQIVND (reference sequence). With 3 bases removed from V and 3 bases from J, the gap between germline ends came to 9 bases. CDR3 bases: TGTGCCAGTAGTATTGGCAGGAACTACGAGCAGTACTTC. Its protein is CASSIGRNYEQYF.

The rearrangement uses TRBV6-5 and TRBJ2-3; weak D call: TRBD2 (6 bases). Germline lookup yields CDR1 MNHEY and CDR2 SVGAGI. V gave up 0 bases and J gave up 5 bases, with 12 bases separating them. The CDR3 covers 15 residues. Written as DNA, the CDR3 is TGTGCCAGCAGTTACTCGTGGGGCGGGGAAGATACGCAGTATTTT. Translated, it gives CASSYSWGGEDTQYF.